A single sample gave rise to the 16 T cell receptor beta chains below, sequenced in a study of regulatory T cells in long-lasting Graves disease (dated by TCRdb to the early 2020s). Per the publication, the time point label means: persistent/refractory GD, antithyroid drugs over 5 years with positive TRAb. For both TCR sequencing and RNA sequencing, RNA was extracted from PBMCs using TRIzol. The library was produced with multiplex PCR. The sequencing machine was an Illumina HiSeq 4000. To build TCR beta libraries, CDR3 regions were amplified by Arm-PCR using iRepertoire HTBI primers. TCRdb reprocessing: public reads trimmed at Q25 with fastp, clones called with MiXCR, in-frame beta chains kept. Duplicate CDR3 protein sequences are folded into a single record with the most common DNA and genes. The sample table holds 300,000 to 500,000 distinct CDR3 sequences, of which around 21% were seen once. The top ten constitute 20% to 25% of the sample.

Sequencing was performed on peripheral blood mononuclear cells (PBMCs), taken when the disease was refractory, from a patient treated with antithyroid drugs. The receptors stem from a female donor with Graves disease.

The CDR3 nucleotides read TGTGCCAGCAGCTCGCGACAGGGGTTTACCGGGGAGCTGTTTTTT. Translating gives CASSSRQGFTGELFF. The chain combines TRBV7-2 with TRBJ2-2; 8 nucleotides line up with TRBD1. This CDR3 region has 15 residues. Trimming cost V 4 bases and J 5 bases; bases outside gene matches: 6. Germline V CDR1 and CDR2: SGHTA, FQGNSA.

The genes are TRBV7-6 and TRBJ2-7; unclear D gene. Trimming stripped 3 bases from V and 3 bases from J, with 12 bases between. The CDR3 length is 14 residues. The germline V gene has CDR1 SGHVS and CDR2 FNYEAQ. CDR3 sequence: CASSLAGSLYEQYF. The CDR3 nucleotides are TGTGCCAGCAGCTTGGCAGGATCCCTCTACGAGCAGTACTTC.

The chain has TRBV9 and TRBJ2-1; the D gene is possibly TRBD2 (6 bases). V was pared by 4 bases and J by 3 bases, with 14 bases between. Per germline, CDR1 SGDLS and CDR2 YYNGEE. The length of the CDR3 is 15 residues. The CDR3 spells CASSPAGTGYNEQFF. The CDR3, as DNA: TGTGCCAGCAGCCCAGCCGGGACTGGCTACAATGAGCAGTTCTTC.

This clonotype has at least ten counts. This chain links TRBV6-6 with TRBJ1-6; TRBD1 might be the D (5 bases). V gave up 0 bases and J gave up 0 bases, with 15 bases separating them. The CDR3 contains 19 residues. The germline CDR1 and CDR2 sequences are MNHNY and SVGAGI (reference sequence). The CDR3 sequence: CASSYSTGGGSSYNSPLHF. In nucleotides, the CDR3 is TGTGCCAGCAGTTACTCGACGGGGGGAGGCAGCTCCTATAATTCACCCCTCCACTTT.

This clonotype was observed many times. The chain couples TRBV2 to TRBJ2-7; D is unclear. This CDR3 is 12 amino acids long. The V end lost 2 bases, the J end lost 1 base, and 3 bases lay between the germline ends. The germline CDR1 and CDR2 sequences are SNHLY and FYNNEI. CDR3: CASSEPSYEQYF. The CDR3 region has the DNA TGTGCCAGCAGTGAACCTTCCTACGAGCAGTACTTC.

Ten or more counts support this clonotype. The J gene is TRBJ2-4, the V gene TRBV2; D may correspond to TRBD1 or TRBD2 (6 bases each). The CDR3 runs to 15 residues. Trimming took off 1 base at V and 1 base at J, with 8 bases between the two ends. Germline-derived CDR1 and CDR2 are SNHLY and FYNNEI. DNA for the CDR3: TGTGCCAGCAGTGAAGGGGGGGCGGCCAAAAACATTCAGTACTTC. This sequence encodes CASSEGGAAKNIQYF.

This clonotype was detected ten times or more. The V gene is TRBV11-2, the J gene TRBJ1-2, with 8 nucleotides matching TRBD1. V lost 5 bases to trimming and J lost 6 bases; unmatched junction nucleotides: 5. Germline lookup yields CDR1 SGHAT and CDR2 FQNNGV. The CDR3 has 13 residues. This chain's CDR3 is CASSIGTGNGYTF. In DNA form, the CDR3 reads TGTGCCAGCAGCATCGGGACAGGCAATGGCTACACCTTC.

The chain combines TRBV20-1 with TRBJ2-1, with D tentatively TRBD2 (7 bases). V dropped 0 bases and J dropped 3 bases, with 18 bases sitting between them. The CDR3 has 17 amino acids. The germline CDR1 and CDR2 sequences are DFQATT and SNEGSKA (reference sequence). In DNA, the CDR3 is TGCAGTGCTAGAGACCCGGGGGCGGGAGTAATCTACAATGAGCAGTTCTTC. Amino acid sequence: CSARDPGAGVIYNEQFF.

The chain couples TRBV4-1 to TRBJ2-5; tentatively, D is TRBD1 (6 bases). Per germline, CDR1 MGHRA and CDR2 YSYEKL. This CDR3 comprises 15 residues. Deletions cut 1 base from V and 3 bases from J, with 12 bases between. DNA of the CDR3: TGCGCCAGCAGCCAAGGAGGGGGAAACAAAGAGACCCAGTACTTC. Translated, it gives CASSQGGGNKETQYF.

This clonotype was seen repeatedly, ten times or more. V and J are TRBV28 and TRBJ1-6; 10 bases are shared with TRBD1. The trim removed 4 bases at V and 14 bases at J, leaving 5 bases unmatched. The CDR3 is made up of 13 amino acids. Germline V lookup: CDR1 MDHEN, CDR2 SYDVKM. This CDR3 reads CASSWTGGRALHF. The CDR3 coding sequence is TGTGCCAGCAGTTGGACAGGGGGGCGAGCCCTCCACTTT.

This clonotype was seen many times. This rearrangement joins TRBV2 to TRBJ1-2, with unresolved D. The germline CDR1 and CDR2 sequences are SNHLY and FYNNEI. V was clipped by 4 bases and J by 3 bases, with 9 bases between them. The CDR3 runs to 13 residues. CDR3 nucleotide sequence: TGTGCCAGCAGTGTTCACAAGGACTATGGCTACACCTTC. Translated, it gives CASSVHKDYGYTF. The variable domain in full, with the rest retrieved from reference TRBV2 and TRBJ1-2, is EPEVTQTPSHQVTQMGQEVILRCVPISNHLYFYWYRQILGQKVEFLVSFYNNEISEKSEIFDDQFSVERPDGSNFTLKIRSTKLEDSAMYFCASSVHKDYGYTFGSGTRLTVV.

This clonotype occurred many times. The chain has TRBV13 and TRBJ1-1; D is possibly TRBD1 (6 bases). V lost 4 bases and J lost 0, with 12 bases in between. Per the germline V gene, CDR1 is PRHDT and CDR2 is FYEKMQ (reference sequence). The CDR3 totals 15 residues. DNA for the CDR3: TGTGCCAGCAGCTCAAGGACAGACATGAACACTGAAGCTTTCTTT. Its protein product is CASSSRTDMNTEAFF.

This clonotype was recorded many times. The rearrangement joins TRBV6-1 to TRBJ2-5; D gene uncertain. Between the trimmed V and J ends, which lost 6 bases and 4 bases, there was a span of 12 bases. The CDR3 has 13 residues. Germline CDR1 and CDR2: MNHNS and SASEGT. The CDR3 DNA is TGTGCCAGCAGCCCCTACAGAGGAGAGACCCAGTACTTC. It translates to CASSPYRGETQYF.

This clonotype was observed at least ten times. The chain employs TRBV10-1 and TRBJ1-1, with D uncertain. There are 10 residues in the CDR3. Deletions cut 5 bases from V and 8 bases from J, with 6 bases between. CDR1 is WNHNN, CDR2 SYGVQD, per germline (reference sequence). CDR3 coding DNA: TGCGCCAGCAGTCCTACCGAAGCTTTCTTT. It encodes CASSPTEAFF.

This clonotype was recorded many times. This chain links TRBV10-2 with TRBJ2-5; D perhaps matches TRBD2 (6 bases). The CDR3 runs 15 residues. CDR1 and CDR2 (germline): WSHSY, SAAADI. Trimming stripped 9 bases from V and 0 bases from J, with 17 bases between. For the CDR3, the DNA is TGCGCCAGTGGGGACTCGACAGTGTACCAAGAGACCCAGTACTTC. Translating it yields CASGDSTVYQETQYF.

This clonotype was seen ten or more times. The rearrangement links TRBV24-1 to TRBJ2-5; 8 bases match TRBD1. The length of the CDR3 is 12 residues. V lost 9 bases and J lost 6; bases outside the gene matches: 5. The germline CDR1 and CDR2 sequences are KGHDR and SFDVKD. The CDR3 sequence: CATADRGQTQYF. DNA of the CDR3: TGTGCCACCGCCGACAGGGGACAGACCCAGTACTTC.